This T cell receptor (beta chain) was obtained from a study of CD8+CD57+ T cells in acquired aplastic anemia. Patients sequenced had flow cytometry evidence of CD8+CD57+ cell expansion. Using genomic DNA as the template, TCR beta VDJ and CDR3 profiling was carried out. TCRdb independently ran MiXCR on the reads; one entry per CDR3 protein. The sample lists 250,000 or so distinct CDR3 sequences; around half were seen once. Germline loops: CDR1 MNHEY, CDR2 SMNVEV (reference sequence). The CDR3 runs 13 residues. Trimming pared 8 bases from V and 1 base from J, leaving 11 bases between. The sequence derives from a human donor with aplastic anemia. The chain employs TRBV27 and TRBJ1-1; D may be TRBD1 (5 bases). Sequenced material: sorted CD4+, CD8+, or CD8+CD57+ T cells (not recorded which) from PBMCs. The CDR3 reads CASGWGGNTEAFF. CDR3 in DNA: TGTGCCAGCGGTTGGGGGGGGAACACTGAAGCTTTCTTT.